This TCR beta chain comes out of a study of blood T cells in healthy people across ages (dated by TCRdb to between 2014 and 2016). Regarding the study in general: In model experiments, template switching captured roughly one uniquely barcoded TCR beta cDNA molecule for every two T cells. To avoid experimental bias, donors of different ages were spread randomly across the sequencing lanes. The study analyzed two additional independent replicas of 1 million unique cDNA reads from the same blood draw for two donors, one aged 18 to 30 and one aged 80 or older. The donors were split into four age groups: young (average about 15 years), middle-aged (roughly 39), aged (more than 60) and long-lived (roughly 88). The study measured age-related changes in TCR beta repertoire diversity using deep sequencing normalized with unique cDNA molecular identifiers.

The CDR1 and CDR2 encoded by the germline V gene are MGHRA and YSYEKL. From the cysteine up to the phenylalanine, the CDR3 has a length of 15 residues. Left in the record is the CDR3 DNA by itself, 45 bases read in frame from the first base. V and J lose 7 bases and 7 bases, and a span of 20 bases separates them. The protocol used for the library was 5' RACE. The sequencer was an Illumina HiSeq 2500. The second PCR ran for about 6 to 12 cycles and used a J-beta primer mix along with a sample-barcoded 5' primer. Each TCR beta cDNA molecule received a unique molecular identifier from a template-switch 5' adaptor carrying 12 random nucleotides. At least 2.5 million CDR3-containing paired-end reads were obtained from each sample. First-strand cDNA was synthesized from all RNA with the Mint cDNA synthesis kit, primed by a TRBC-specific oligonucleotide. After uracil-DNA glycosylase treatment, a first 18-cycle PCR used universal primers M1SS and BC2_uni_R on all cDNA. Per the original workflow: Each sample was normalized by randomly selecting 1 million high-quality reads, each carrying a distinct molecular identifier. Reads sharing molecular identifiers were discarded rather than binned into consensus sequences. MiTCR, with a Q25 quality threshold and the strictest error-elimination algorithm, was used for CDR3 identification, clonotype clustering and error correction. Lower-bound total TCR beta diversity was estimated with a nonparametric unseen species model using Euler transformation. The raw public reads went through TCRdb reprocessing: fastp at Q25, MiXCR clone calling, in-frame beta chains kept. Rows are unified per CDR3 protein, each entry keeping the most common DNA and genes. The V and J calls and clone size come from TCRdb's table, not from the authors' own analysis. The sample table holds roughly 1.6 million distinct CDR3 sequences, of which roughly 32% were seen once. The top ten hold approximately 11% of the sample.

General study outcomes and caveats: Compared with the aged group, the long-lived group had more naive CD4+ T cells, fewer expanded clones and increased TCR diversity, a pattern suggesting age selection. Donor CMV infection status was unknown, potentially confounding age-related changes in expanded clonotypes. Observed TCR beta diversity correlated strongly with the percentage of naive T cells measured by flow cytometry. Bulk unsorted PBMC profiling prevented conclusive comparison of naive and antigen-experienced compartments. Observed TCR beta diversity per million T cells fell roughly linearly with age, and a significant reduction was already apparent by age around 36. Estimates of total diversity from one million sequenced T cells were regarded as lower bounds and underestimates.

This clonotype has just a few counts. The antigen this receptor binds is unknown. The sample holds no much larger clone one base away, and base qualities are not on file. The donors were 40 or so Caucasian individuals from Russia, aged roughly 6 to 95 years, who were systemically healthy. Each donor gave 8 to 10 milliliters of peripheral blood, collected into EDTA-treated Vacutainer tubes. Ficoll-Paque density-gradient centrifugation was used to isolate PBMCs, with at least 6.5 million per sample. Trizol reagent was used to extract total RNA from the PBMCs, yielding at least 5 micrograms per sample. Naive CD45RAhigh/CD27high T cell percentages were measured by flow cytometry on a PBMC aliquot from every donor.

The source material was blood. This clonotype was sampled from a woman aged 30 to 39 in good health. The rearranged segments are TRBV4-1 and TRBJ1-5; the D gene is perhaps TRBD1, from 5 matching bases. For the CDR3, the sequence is CASTPVALGVQPQHF. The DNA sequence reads TGCGCCAGCACCCCGGTGGCCCTAGGGGTGCAGCCCCAGCATTTT.